This TCR beta chain was documented in a study of OX40 agonist ivuxolimab in advanced cancers. Assay used: immunoSEQ multiplex PCR; TCRdb lists only in-frame clones, some missing. The table records about 98,000 clones, roughly nine tenths of them present only once. Sequenced here: CD4+ or CD8+ T cells sorted from blood, sampled in a trial of the OX40 agonist ivuxolimab. The origin of this receptor is an adult with an advanced solid tumor such as melanoma, head and neck, liver or kidney cancer.

This CDR3 reads CASSRGGTNEKLFF. The CDR3 DNA is TGTGCCAGCTCCCGAGGGGGCACTAATGAAAAACTGTTTTTT. V gene TRBV2 combines with J gene TRBJ1-4; 7 bases agree with TRBD1. V trimming: 8 bases; J trimming: 2 bases; junction bases outside the gene matches: 5. The CDR3 covers 14 residues. Germline CDR1 reads SNHLY; CDR2 reads FYNNEI.